Detailed here is one T cell receptor beta chain. This specimen comes from a study of technical replicates of blood from several donors. This table comes from immunoSEQ multiplex PCR, and its TCRdb copy is limited to in-frame clones, with some not included. Among some 80,000 clones listed, 90% to 98% were seen once. This CDR3 is 16 amino acids long. Looked up from germline, CDR1 is SGHDT and CDR2 is YYEEEE. V was clipped by 0 bases and J by 3 bases, with 16 bases between them. V and J are TRBV5-6 and TRBJ2-7; TRBD2 is a possible D gene (5 bases). The sample comprised T cells isolated from PBMCs. The receptor comes from a human donor in good health. CDR3 nucleotide sequence: TGTGCCAGCAGCTTGGGAGGCCGGGAACACTACTACGAGCAGTACTTC. It yields the protein CASSLGGREHYYEQYF.